The source of this TCR beta chain is a study of blood T cell repertoires in COVID-19. Turning to the study itself: Sites in the United States, Italy and Spain provided acute and convalescent COVID-19 samples. PBMCs, B-cell-depleted T cells, or T cells were the source of the cDNA or gDNA that made up the material.

Methods used by the authors: It was from reference gene primer amplification that nucleated cell counts were estimated. Some clones are missing from TCRdb's copy, which holds only in-frame ones; the method was immunoSEQ multiplex PCR. That table supplies the V and J calls and clone size; D and trimming were determined from the DNA. The sample carries 66,000 or so clones, about four fifths recorded once. The CDR3 sequence is 14 residues long. CDR1 and CDR2 from the germline V gene are SNHLY and FYNNEI. After removal of 7 bases from V and 5 bases from J, the junction contained 10 bases not matched to a gene.

The V call is TRBV2, the J call TRBJ2-5; the match to TRBD1 covers 7 bases. Material: peripheral blood. The TCR was taken from a human donor in a cohort sampled during active COVID-19. The CDR3 protein is CASKKGTEGETQYF. CDR3 bases: TGTGCCAGCAAGAAAGGGACAGAGGGGGAGACCCAGTACTTC. The full variable domain, in which reference TRBV2 and TRBJ2-5 provide the parts outside the CDR3, is EPEVTQTPSHQVTQMGQEVILRCVPISNHLYFYWYRQILGQKVEFLVSFYNNEISEKSEIFDDQFSVERPDGSNFTLKIRSTKLEDSAMYFCASKKGTEGETQYFGPGTRLLVL.